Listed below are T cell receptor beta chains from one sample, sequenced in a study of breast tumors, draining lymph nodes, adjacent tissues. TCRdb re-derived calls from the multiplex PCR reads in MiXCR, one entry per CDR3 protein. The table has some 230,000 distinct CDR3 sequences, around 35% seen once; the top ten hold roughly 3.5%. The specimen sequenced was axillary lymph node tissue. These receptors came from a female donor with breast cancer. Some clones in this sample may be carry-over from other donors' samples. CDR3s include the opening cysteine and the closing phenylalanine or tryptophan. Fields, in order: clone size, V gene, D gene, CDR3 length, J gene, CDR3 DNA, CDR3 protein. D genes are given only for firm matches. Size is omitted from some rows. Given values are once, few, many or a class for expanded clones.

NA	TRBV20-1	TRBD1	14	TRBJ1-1	TGCAGTGCCCGCGCGGGACAGGGCTTGACTGAAGCTTTCTTT	CSARAGQGLTEAFF
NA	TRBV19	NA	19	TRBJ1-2	TGTGCCAGTAGTATATTACGCAATCAGCCCCAGCAGGGTGCCTACGGCTACACCTTC	CASSILRNQPQQGAYGYTF
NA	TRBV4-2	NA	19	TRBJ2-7	TGTGCCAGCAGCCAAGATACGCAGAAACCAAGGGGCCCCTCCTACGAGCAGTACTTC	CASSQDTQKPRGPSYEQYF
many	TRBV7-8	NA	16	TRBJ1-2	TGTGCCAGCAGCCTCATCGGGTGGGAAACTAACTATGGCTACACCTTC	CASSLIGWETNYGYTF
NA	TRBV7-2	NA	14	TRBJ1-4	TGTGCCAGCAGCCAAGGGAAAAATAATGCAAAACTGTTTTTT	CASSQGKNNAKLFF
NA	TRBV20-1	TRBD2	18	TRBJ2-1	TGCAGTGCTCCCCCTCCCGTCTCCGGGAGACTAGCTGGAGGCGAGCAGTTCTTC	CSAPPPVSGRLAGGEQFF
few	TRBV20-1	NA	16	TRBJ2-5	TGCAGTGCTAGAGATCCCCGGGGGCGGCCACAAGAGACCCAGTACTTC	CSARDPRGRPQETQYF
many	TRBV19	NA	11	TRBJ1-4	TGTGCCAGTAGTATCCAAGAAAAACTGTTTTTT	CASSIQEKLFF
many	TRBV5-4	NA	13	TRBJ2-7	TGTGCCAGCAGCTCTGGAAGAGATTACGAGCAGTACTTC	CASSSGRDYEQYF
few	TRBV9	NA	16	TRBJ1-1	TGTGCCAGCAGCGTAGGTGGGGGGCTGATGACCACTGAAGCTTTCTTT	CASSVGGGLMTTEAFF
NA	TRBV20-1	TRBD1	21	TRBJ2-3	TGCAGTGCTCTGCGACAGGGGAGCAGCCCCGAGGAGGCTGCTGGCACAGATACGCAGTATTTT	CSALRQGSSPEEAAGTDTQYF
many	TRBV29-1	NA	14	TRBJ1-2	TGCAGCGTTGAAGGGTCGGGCTGGGGCTATGGCTACACCTTC	CSVEGSGWGYGYTF
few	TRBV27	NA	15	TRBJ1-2	TGTGCCAGCAGTTTGACGGGGGTGGGAAGCTATGGCTACACCTTC	CASSLTGVGSYGYTF
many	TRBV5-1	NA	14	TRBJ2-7	TGCGCCAGCAGCTTGGCTACGGCTTCCTACGAGCAGTACTTC	CASSLATASYEQYF
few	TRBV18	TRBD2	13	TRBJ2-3	TGTGCCAGCTCACCTGGGAGGGACGCTACGCAGTATTTT	CASSPGRDATQYF
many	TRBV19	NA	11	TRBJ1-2	TGTGCCAGTAGTCGGACATATGGCTACACCTTC	CASSRTYGYTF
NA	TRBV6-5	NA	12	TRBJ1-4	TGTGCCAGCAGTCACTGGGGTGGGGAACTGTTTTTT	CASSHWGGELFF
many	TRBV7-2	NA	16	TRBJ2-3	TGTGCCAGCACCCAGGGGACGGGGTTTGGGACAGATACGCAGTATTTT	CASTQGTGFGTDTQYF
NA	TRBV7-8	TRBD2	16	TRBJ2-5	TGTGCCAGCAGCACCGGACTAGCGGGGGTCCAAGAGACCCAGTACTTC	CASSTGLAGVQETQYF
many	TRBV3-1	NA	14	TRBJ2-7	TGTGCCAGCAGCCCACCCAGCGGAACCTACGAGCAGTACTTC	CASSPPSGTYEQYF
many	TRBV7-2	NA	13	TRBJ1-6	TGTGCCAGCAGACGACAGGCTAATTCACCCCTCCACTTT	CASRRQANSPLHF
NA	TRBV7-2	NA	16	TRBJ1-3	TGTGCCAGCAGCCCAGGCGGGGGGAGTTCTGGAAACACCATATATTTT	CASSPGGGSSGNTIYF
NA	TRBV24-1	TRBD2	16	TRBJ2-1	TGTGCCACCAGTGGTACTAGCGGGAGTAACGGCAATGAGCAGTTCTTC	CATSGTSGSNGNEQFF
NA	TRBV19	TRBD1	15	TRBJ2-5	TGTGCCAGTAGTACAGGACAGGGTAGGCAAGAGACCCAGTACTTC	CASSTGQGRQETQYF
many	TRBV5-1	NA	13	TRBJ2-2	TGCGCCAGCAGCACGACTGTTTCCGGGGAGCTGTTTTTT	CASSTTVSGELFF
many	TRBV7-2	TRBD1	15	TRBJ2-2	TGTGCCAGCAGCCCAGGGGGCTGGAACACCGGGGAGCTGTTTTTT	CASSPGGWNTGELFF
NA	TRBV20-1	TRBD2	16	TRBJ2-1	TGCAGTGCCAGTAGTATCGGGGGGAGGGCCGATAATGAGCAGTTCTTC	CSASSIGGRADNEQFF
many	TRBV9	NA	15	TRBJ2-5	TGTGCCAGCAGCGTAGGCGGGTCGTACCAAGAGACCCAGTACTTC	CASSVGGSYQETQYF
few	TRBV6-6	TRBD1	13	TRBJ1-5	TGTGCCAGCAAGCAGGGGGCTGAACAGCCCCAGCATTTT	CASKQGAEQPQHF
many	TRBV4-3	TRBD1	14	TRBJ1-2	TGCGCCAGCAGCCCCCGACAGGGGAGCCATGGCTACACCTTC	CASSPRQGSHGYTF
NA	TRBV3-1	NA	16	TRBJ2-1	TGTGCCAGCAGCCAAGTGGCAGGGCGCTCCTACAATGAGCAGTTCTTC	CASSQVAGRSYNEQFF
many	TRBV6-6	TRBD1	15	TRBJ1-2	TGTGCCAGCGTCCGGGGGACAGGAACTTACTATGGCTACACCTTC	CASVRGTGTYYGYTF